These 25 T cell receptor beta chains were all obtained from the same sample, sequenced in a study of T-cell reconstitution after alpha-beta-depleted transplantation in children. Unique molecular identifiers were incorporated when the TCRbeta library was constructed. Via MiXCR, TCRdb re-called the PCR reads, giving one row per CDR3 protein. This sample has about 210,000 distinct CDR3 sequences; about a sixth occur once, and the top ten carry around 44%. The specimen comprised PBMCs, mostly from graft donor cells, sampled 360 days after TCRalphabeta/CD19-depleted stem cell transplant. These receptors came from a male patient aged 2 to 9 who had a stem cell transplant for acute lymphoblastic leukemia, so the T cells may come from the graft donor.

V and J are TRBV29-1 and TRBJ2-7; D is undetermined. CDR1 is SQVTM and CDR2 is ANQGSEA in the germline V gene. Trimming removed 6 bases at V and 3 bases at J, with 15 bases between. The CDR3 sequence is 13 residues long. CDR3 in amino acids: CSVMGGKFYEQYF. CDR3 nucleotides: TGCAGCGTAATGGGCGGCAAATTCTACGAGCAGTACTTC.

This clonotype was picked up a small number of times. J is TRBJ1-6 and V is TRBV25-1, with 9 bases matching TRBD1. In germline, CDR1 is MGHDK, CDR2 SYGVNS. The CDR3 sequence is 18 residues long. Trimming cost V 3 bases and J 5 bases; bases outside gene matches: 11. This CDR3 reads CASSDRGDRVFDNSPLHF. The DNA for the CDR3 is TGTGCCAGCAGTGATCGAGGGGACAGGGTGTTTGATAATTCACCCCTCCACTTT.

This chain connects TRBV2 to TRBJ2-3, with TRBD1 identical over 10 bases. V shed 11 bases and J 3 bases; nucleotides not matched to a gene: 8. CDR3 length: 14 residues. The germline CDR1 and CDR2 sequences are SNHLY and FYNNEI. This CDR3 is CAADRDRGTDTQYF. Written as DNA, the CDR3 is TGTGCCGCCGACCGGGACAGGGGAACAGATACGCAGTATTTT.

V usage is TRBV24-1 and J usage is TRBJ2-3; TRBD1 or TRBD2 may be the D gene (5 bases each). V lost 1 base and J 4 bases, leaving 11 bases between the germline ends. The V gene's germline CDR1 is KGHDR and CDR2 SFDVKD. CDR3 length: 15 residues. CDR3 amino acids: CATSDLERGPDTQYF. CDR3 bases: TGTGCCACCAGTGATTTAGAAAGGGGACCAGATACGCAGTATTTT.

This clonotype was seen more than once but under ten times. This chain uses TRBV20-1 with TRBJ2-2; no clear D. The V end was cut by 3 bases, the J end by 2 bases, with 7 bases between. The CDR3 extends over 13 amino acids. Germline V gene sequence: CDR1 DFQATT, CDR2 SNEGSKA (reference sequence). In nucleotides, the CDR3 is TGCAGTGCTAGTTGGGGAAACACCGGGGAGCTGTTTTTT. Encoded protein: CSASWGNTGELFF.

For the CDR3, the DNA is TGTGCCAGCAGGGTCGGAGGGCAGGGGCAAGAGACCCAGTACTTC. Translation gives CASRVGGQGQETQYF. V gene TRBV28 combines with J gene TRBJ2-5, with D perhaps being TRBD1 or TRBD2 (6 bases each). CDR3 length: 15 amino acids. Germline CDR1 and CDR2: MDHEN and SYDVKM. The V and J ends lost 6 bases and 2 bases respectively, with 16 bases between them.

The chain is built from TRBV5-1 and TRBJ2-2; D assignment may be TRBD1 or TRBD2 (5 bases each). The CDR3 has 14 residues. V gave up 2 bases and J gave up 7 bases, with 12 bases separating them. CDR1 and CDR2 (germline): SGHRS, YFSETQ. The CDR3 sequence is CASSFRESGGELFF. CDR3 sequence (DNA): TGCGCCAGCAGCTTCAGGGAGTCGGGCGGGGAGCTGTTTTTT.

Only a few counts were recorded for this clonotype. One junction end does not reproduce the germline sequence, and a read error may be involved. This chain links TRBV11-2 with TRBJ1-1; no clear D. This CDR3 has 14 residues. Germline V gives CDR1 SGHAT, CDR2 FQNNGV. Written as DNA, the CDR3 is TGTGCCAGCAGCTTAGGGACGAAGAACCCTGAAGCTTTCTTT. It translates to CASSLGTKNPEAFF.

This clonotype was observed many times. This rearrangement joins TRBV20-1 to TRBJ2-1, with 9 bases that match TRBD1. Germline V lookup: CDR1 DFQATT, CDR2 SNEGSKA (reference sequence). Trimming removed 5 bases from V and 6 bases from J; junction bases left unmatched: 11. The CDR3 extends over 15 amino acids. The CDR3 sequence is CSAAEDRGGGNEQFF. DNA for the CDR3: TGCAGTGCTGCCGAGGACAGGGGAGGGGGCAATGAGCAGTTCTTC.

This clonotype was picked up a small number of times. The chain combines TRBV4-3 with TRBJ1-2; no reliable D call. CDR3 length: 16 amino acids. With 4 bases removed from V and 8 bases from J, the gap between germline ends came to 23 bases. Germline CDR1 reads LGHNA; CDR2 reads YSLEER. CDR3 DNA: TGCGCCAGCAGCCGGTATGAAGGTCGGTTTGAGGAAGGCTACACCTTC. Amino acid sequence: CASSRYEGRFEEGYTF.

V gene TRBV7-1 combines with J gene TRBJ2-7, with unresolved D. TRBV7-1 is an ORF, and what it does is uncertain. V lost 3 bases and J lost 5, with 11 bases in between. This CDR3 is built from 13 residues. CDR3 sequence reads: CASSSPSKDEQYF. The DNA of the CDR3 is TGTGCCAGCAGCTCCCCCAGTAAGGACGAGCAGTACTTC.

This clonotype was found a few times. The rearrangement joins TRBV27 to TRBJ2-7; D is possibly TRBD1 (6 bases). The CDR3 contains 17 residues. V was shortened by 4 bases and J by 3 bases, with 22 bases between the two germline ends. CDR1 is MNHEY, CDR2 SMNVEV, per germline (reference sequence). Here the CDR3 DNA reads TGTGCCAGCAGTTCACCTTTAGGGGGACACAGACTCTACGAGCAGTACTTC. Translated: CASSSPLGGHRLYEQYF.

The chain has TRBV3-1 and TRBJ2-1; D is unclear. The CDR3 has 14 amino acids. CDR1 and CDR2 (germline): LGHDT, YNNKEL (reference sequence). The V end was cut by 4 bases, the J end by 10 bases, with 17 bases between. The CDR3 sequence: CASSPEDGSVEQFF. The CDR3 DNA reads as TGTGCCAGCAGCCCCGAGGACGGATCCGTAGAGCAGTTCTTC.

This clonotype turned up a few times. The DNA for the CDR3 is TGTGCCAGCAGCGGTCCTTCCCCCTATGGCTACACCTTC. Its translation: CASSGPSPYGYTF. The chain is built from TRBV9 and TRBJ1-2; no definite D call. The germline gives CDR1 SGDLS, CDR2 YYNGEE. This CDR3 has 13 residues. Trimming removed 3 bases from V and 4 bases from J, with 10 bases in between.

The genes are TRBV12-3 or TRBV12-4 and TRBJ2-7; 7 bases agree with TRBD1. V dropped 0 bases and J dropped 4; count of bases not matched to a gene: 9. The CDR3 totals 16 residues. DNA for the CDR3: TGTGCCAGCAGTTTAGCGGTGGGGACAGAGCGGTACGAGCAGTACTTC. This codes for CASSLAVGTERYEQYF.

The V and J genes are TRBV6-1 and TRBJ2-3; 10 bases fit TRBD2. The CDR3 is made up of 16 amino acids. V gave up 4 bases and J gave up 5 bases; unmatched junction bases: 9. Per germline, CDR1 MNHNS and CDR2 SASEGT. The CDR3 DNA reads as TGTGCCAGCAGTGTGTCTAGCGGGAGTAGGATAGATACGCAGTATTTT. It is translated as CASSVSSGSRIDTQYF.

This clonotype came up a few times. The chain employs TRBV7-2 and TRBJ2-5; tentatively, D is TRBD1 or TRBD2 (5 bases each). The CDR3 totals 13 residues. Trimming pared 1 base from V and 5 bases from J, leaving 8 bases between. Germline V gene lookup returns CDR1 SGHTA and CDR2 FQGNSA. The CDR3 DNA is TGTGCCAGCAGCTTAGGGGGGTTTGAGACCCAGTACTTC. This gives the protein CASSLGGFETQYF.

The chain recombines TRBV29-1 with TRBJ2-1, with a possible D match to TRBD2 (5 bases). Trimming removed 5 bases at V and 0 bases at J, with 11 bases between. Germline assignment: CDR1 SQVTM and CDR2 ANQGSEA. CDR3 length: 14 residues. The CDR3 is CSVWTWSSYNEQFF. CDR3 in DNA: TGCAGCGTTTGGACTTGGAGCTCCTACAATGAGCAGTTCTTC.

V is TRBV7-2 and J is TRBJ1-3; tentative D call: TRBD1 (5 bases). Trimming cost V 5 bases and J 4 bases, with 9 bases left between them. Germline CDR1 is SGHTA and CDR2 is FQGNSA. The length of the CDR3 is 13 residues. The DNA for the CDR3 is TGTGCCAGCAGCCTCGACAGCGGAAACACCATATATTTT. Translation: CASSLDSGNTIYF. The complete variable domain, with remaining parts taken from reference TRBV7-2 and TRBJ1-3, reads GAGVSQSPSNKVTEKGKDVELRCDPISGHTALYWYRQSLGQGLEFLIYFQGNSAPDKSGLPSDRFSAERTGGSVSTLTIQRTQQEDSAVYLCASSLDSGNTIYFGEGSWLTVV.

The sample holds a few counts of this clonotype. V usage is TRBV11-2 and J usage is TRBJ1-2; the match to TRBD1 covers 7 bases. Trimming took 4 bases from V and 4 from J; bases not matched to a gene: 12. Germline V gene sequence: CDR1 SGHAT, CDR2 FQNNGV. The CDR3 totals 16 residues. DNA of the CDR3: TGTGCCAGCAGCTCGTTACAGGGGAAATACGGCTATGGCTACACCTTC. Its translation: CASSSLQGKYGYGYTF.

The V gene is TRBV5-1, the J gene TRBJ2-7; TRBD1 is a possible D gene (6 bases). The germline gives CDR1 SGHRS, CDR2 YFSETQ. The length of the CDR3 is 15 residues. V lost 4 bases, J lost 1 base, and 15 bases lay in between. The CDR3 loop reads CASSPAPGQSYEQYF. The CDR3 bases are TGCGCCAGCAGCCCAGCCCCCGGACAGTCCTACGAGCAGTACTTC.

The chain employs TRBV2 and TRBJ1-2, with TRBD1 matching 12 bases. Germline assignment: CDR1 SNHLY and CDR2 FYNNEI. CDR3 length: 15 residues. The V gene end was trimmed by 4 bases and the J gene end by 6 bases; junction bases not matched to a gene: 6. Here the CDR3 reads CASSVGGTGGHGYTF. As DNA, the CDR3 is TGTGCCAGCAGTGTAGGAGGGACAGGGGGCCATGGCTACACCTTC.

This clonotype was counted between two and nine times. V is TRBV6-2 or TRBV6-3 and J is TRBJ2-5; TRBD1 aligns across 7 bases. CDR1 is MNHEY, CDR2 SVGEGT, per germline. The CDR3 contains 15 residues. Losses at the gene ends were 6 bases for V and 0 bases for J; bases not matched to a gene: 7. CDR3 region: CASRAQGSYQETQYF. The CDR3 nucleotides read TGTGCCAGCAGAGCACAGGGGTCGTACCAAGAGACCCAGTACTTC.

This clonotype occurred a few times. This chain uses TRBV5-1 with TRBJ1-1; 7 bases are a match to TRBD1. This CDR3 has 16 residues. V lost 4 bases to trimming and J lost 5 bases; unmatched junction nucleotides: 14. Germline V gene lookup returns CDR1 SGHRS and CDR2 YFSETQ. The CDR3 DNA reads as TGCGCCAGCAGCCTTCTGACAGGGAACATTTTGACTGAAGCTTTCTTT. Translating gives CASSLLTGNILTEAFF.

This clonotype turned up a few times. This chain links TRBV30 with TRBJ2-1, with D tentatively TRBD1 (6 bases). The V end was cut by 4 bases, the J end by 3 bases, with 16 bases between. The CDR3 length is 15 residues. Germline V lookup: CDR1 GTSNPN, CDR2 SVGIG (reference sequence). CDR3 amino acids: CAWNYRGGVYNEQFF. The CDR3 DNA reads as TGTGCCTGGAATTATAGAGGGGGTGTCTACAATGAGCAGTTCTTC.